This TCR beta chain was captured in a study of blood T cell repertoires in COVID-19. At the level of the study: Material from acute and convalescent COVID-19 was sourced from the United States, Italy and Spain. PBMCs, B-cell-depleted T cells, or T cells provided the cDNA or gDNA that made up the material.

In the original processing: Using reference gene primer amplification, nucleated cell counts were estimated. Method: immunoSEQ multiplex PCR; TCRdb's copy keeps in-frame clones and lacks some. That table gives V, J and clone size, and the DNA gave D and trimming. Of roughly 290,000 clones detected, 87% appear once; the ten largest clones hold approximately 7.8%. Specimen: peripheral blood. The receptor comes from a woman in her forties or fifties who had recovered from COVID-19.

The CDR3 coding sequence is TGTGCCAGCTGCCTTAACCCAGGGGACTCTGGAAACACCATATATTTT. Its protein is CASCLNPGDSGNTIYF. The gene calls are TRBV11-1 and TRBJ1-3; D may be TRBD1 (6 bases). The CDR3 covers 16 residues. Between the trimmed V and J ends, which lost 8 bases and 0 bases, there was a span of 17 bases. CDR1 is SGHAT, CDR2 FQDESV, per germline (reference sequence).